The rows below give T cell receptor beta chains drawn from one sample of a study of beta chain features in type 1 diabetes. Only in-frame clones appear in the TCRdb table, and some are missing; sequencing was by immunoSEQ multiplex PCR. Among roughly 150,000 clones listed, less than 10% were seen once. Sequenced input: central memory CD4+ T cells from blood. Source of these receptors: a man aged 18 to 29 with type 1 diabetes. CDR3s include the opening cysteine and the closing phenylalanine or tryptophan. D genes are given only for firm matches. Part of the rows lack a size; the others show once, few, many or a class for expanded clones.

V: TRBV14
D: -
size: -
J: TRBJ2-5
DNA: TGTGCCAGCAGCCTTCTTCAAGAGACCCAGTACTTC
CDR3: CASSLLQETQYF

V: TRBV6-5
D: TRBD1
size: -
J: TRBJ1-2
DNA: TGTGCCAGCAGTTTAACAGGGGGGTCTAACTATGGCTACACCTTC
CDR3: CASSLTGGSNYGYTF

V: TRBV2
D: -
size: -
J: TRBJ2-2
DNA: TGTGCCAGCTCAGTAAACACCGGGGAGCTGTTTTTT
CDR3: CASSVNTGELFF

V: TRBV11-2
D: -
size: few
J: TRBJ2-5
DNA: TGTGCCAGCAGCTTATCAGGCTACCAAGAGACCCAGTACTTC
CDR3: CASSLSGYQETQYF

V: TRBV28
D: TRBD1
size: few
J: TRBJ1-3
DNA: TGTGCCAGCCTAACAGGGGGCTTCGGAAACACCATATATTTT
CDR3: CASLTGGFGNTIYF

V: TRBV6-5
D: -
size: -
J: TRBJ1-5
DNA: TGTGCCAGCAGTAGGGGGGGGAATCAGCCCCAGCATTTT
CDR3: CASSRGGNQPQHF

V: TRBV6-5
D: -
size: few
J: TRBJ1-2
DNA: TGTGCCAGCAGTTATTTCCAGGGGAAAGGCTACACCTTC
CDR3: CASSYFQGKGYTF

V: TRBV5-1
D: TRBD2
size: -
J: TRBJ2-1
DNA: TGCGCCAGCAGCTTGAGCGGGAGGGCCTACAATGAGCAGTTCTTC
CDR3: CASSLSGRAYNEQFF

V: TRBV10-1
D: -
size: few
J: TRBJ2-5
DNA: TGCGCCAGCAGTGAGGGTAGCGGTTCTGGGACCCAGTACTTC
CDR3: CASSEGSGSGTQYF

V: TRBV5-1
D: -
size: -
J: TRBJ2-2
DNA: TGCGCCAGCAGACGAATGGAGGGGACGCGAATCACCGGGGAGCTGTTTTTT
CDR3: CASRRMEGTRITGELFF

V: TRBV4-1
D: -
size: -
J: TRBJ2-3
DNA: TGCGCCAGCAGCCAATTAGGAGGCGATTCCACAGATACGCAGTATTTT
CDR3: CASSQLGGDSTDTQYF

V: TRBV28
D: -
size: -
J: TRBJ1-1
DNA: TGTGCCAGCAGACCAACCGGGGGGACTGAAGCTTTCTTT
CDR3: CASRPTGGTEAFF

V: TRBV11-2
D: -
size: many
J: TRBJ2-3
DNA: TGTGCCAGCAGCTTCGGCGGCCCGGGGGATACGCAGTATTTT
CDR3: CASSFGGPGDTQYF

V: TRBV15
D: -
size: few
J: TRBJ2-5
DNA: TGTGCCACCAGCAGAGATTTGGGGGCAGAGACCCAGTACTTC
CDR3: CATSRDLGAETQYF

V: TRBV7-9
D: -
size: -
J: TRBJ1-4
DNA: TGTGCCAGCAGCTTCAACGCAAACCCAGGAGAAAAACTGTTTTTT
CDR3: CASSFNANPGEKLFF

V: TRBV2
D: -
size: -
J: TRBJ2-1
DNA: TGTGCCAGCAGGCCGGGACTGCTCCTCCAGCCGATAAACAATGAGCAGTTCTTC
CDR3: CASRPGLLLQPINNEQFF

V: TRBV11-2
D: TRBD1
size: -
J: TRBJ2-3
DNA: TGTGCCAGCAGCCCAACAGGGGATGGGACAGATACGCAGTATTTT
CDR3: CASSPTGDGTDTQYF

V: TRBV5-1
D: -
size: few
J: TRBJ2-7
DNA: TGCGCCAGCAGCTGGGACACGGGCTCCTACGAGCAGTACTTC
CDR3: CASSWDTGSYEQYF

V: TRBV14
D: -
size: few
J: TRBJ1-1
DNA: TGTGCCAGCAGCCAAATCATGAGAGCCACTGAAGCTTTCTTT
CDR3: CASSQIMRATEAFF

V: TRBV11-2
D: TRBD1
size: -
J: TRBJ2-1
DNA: TGTGCCAGCACCGTACTGGACAGGGACTACAATGAGCAGTTCTTC
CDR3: CASTVLDRDYNEQFF

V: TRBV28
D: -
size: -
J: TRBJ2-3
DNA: TGTGCCAGCAGGCCCACGGGAGATACGCAGTATTTT
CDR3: CASRPTGDTQYF

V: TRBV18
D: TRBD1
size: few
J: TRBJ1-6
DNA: TGTGCCAGCTCACCAACCGGGACAGGGAATTCACCCCTCCACTTT
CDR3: CASSPTGTGNSPLHF

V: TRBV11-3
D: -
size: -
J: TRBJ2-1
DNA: TGTGCCAGCAGCTTCTCTCACAATGAGCAGTTCTTC
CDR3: CASSFSHNEQFF

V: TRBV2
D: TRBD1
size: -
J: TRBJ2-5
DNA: TGTGCCAGCAGCCTATTGAGGACAGGGCAAGAGACCCAGTACTTC
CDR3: CASSLLRTGQETQYF

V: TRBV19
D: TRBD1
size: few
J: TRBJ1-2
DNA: TGTGCCAGTAGTACGAGGACAGGCGGCTACACCTTC
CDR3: CASSTRTGGYTF

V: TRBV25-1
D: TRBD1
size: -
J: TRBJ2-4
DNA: TGTGCCAGCAGTTCGAGGACAGGGGGCGATTTCGACAAAAACATTCAGTACTTC
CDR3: CASSSRTGGDFDKNIQYF

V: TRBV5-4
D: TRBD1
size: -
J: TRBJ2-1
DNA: TGTGCCAGCAGCCCGGGACAGATGTACAATGAGCAGTTCTTC
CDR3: CASSPGQMYNEQFF

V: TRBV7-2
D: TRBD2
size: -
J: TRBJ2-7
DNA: TGTGCCAGCAGATCAGCGGGAGGAACCTACGAGCAGTACTTC
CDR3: CASRSAGGTYEQYF

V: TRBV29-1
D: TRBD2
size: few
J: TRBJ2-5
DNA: TGCAGCGTTGGTCCCCCCGCTAGCGGGGAGACCCAGTACTTC
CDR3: CSVGPPASGETQYF

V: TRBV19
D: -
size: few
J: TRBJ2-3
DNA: TGTGCCAGTACGTGGCAGGGTGGAGATACGCAGTATTTT
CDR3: CASTWQGGDTQYF

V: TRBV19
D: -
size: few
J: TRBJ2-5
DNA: TGTGCCAGTAGTAGAGGTCTACAAGAGACCCAGTACTTC
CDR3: CASSRGLQETQYF

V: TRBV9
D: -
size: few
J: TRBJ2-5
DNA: TGTGCCAGCAGCTCCCCCCGGGAGACCCAGTACTTC
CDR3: CASSSPRETQYF

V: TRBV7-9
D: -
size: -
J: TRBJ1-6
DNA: TGTGCCAGCAGCTTGAACTACAGGGTCGGGGAACCCCTCCACTTT
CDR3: CASSLNYRVGEPLHF

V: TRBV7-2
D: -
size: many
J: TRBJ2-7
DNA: TGTGCCAGCAGCCCTAGTCGTTCGCTCTACGAGCAGTACTTC
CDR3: CASSPSRSLYEQYF

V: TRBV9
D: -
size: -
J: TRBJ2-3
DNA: TGTGCCAGCAGCGTAGGGCCGGGGAACACAGATACGCAGTATTTT
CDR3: CASSVGPGNTDTQYF

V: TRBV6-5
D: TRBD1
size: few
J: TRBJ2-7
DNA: TGTGCCAGTCACGACACCGGGACAGGGAACGAGCAGTACTTC
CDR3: CASHDTGTGNEQYF

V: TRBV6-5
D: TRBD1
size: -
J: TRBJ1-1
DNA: TGTGCCAGCAGTTACTTGGGACAGGGCGAAGCTTTCTTT
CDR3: CASSYLGQGEAFF

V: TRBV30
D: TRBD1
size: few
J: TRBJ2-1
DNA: TGTGCCTGGCAGCATTGGACAGGGGGTTTTTGGAATGAGCAGTTCTTC
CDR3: CAWQHWTGGFWNEQFF

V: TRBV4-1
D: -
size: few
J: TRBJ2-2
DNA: TGCGCCAGCAGCCAGGTCCCGAACCGAGGCGGGGAGCTGTTTTTT
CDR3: CASSQVPNRGGELFF

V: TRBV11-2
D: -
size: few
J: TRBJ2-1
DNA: TGTGCCAGCAGCTTAGCGGGAGTCAATGAGCAGTTCTTC
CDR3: CASSLAGVNEQFF

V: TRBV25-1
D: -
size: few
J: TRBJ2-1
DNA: TGTGCCAGCAGTGAGCCTCCGGACAATGAGCAGTTCTTC
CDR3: CASSEPPDNEQFF

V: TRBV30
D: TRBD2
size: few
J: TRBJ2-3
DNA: TGTGCCTGGATAGCGGGAGATACGCAGTATTTT
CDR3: CAWIAGDTQYF

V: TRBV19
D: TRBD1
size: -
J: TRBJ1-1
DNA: TGTGCCAGTAGTATAGACGGACAGGGGACCCCCACTGAAGCTTTCTTT
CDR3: CASSIDGQGTPTEAFF

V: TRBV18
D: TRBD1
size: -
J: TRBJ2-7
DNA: TGTGCCAGCTCACCACGACAGGGGGCGGAATACGAGCAGTACTTC
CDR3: CASSPRQGAEYEQYF

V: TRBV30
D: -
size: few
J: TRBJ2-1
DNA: TGTGCCTGGAGTGGAGGGCGACCTTCCTACAATGAGCAGTTCTTC
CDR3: CAWSGGRPSYNEQFF

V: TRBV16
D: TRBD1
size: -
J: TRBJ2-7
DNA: TGTGCCAGCAGCCACCGATCGGACAGGGGTTCGTACGAGCAGTACTTC
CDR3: CASSHRSDRGSYEQYF

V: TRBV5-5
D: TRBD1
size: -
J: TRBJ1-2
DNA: TGTGCCAGCTTGGACAGGGGAGGCTATGGCTACACCTTC
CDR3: CASLDRGGYGYTF

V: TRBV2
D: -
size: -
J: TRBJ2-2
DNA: TGTGCCAGCAGTGTACGTAGGGAGGCCGGGGAGCTGTTTTTT
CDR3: CASSVRREAGELFF

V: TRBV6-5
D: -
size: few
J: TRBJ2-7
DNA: TGTGCCAGCGGCGGACAGACCTACGAGCAGTACTTC
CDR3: CASGGQTYEQYF

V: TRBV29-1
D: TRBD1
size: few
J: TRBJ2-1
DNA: TGCAGCGAACAGGGGGCAAGAGAGCAGTTCTTC
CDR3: CSEQGAREQFF

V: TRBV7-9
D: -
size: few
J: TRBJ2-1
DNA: TGTGCCAGCAGCTCCACTCGGACACGATACAATGAGCAGTTCTTC
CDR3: CASSSTRTRYNEQFF

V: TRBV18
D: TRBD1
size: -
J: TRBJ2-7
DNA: TGTGCCAGCTCACCAGCCCAGGGGGCAGGGGAGCAGTACTTC
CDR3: CASSPAQGAGEQYF

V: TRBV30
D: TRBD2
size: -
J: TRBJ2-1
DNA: TGTGCCAGCCAGCGGGGGATCTACAATGAGCAGTTCTTC
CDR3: CASQRGIYNEQFF

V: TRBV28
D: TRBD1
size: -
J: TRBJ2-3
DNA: TGTGCCAGCAGTCCCGGGACAGCGATCACAGATACGCAGTATTTT
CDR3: CASSPGTAITDTQYF

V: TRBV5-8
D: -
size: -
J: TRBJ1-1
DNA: TGTGCCAGCAGCCTAGGGGTATACACTGAAGCTTTCTTT
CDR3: CASSLGVYTEAFF

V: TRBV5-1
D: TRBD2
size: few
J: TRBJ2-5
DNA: TGCGCCAGCAGGCCGGGACTAGCGGGGCAGACCCAGTACTTC
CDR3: CASRPGLAGQTQYF

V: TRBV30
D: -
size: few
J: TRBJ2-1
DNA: TGTGCCTGGAACAGGGAAGTCAATGGGCAGTTCTTC
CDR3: CAWNREVNGQFF

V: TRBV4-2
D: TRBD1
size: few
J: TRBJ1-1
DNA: TGTGCCAGCAGAGCCGGGACAGGGGATTTCACTGAAGCTTTCTTT
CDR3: CASRAGTGDFTEAFF

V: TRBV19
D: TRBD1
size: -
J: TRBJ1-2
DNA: TGTGCCAGTAGCAAACAGGGGGCGGACTATGGCTACACCTTC
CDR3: CASSKQGADYGYTF